These 16 T cell receptor beta chains originate from one sample sequenced in a study of blood T cells in healthy people across ages. Next came a second PCR, run for roughly 7 to 12 cycles, which used a sample-barcoded 5' primer along with a J-beta primer mix. TCRdb redid the calling of the 5' RACE reads with MiXCR, one entry per CDR3 protein. The sample yields approximately 2,000,000 distinct CDR3 sequences, 39% seen once. Source material: blood. Receptors were obtained from a human donor in good health.

This chain links TRBV29-1 with TRBJ2-3; D is undetermined. CDR1 is SQVTM, CDR2 ANQGSEA, per germline. The CDR3 sequence is 15 residues long. Deletions cut 0 bases from V and 1 base from J, with 11 bases between. The DNA for the CDR3 is TGCAGCGTTGAAGAACCGGCAGGAGGCACAGATACGCAGTATTTT. Protein: CSVEEPAGGTDTQYF.

The chain recombines TRBV7-9 with TRBJ1-2, with 7 bases lining up with TRBD1. The germline V gene encodes CDR1 SEHNR and CDR2 FQNEAQ (reference sequence). The CDR3 totals 14 residues. J was trimmed by 3 bases and V by 7 bases; bases with no gene match: 8. In DNA, the CDR3 is TGTGCCAGCATCTACGACAGGGATGACTATGGCTACACCTTC. This gives the protein CASIYDRDDYGYTF.

The rearrangement joins TRBV4-2 to TRBJ1-1; 8 bases fit TRBD1. The CDR3 totals 16 residues. V was clipped by 3 bases and J by 4 bases; unmatched bases: 10. In germline, CDR1 is LGHNA, CDR2 YNFKEQ. DNA of the CDR3: TGTGCCAGCAGCCATCAGGGGGCCGTGATTAGCACTGAAGCTTTCTTT. Protein product: CASSHQGAVISTEAFF.

The J gene is TRBJ2-1, the V gene TRBV28; D is undetermined. The V gene's germline CDR1 is MDHEN and CDR2 SYDVKM. The CDR3 extends over 14 amino acids. V shed 3 bases and J shed 3 bases, with 9 bases lying between them. The CDR3 DNA reads TGTGCCAGCAGTTTTCGTTATCTCTACAATGAGCAGTTCTTC. Encoded protein: CASSFRYLYNEQFF. The full variable domain, completed using reference TRBV28 and TRBJ2-1, is DVKVTQSSRYLVKRTGEKVFLECVQDMDHENMFWYRQDPGLGLRLIYFSYDVKMKEKGDIPEGYSVSREKKERFSLILESASTNQTSMYLCASSFRYLYNEQFFGPGTRLTVL.

The chain links TRBV20-1 to TRBJ2-3; maybe TRBD1 (6 bases). Trimming removed 6 bases from V and 4 bases from J, with 20 bases in between. Germline V lookup: CDR1 DFQATT, CDR2 SNEGSKA (reference sequence). This CDR3 region has 15 residues. CDR3 bases: TGCAGTGCCCCAAACACAGGGCCCATTCCAGATACGCAGTATTTT. This encodes CSAPNTGPIPDTQYF.

This clonotype was detected a few times. V and J are TRBV7-9 and TRBJ2-1, with TRBD2 matching 8 bases. The CDR3 has 18 residues. Germline V gene lookup returns CDR1 SEHNR and CDR2 FQNEAQ (reference sequence). Losses at the gene ends were 1 base for V and 1 base for J; bases not matched to a gene: 9. The chain's CDR3 is CASSLGSLAGSSYNEQFF. CDR3 bases: TGTGCCAGCAGCTTAGGGTCCCTAGCGGGTAGTTCCTACAATGAGCAGTTCTTC.

V usage is TRBV7-2 and J usage is TRBJ1-2, with 10 bases that match TRBD1. After removal of 5 bases from V and 7 bases from J, the junction contained 10 bases not matched to a gene. The CDR3 consists of 15 residues. CDR1 SGHTA and CDR2 FQGNSA come from the germline V gene. The CDR3 reads CASSPRDRGPGGYTF. The CDR3 nucleotides are TGTGCCAGCAGCCCGAGGGACAGGGGCCCTGGTGGCTACACCTTC.

This clonotype was counted a few times. The J gene is TRBJ2-5, the V gene TRBV4-3, with D possibly being TRBD1 (5 bases). V was cut by 1 base and J by 5 bases, with 17 bases left in between. The CDR3 has 16 amino acids. Germline V CDR1 and CDR2: LGHNA, YSLEER. The CDR3 DNA reads TGCGCCAGCAGCCAAGGCCGGACAATCGACGGGGAGACCCAGTACTTC. Protein product: CASSQGRTIDGETQYF.

This chain links TRBV4-3 with TRBJ1-5; 8 nucleotides agree with TRBD1. This CDR3 region has 15 residues. CDR1 and CDR2 from the germline V gene are LGHNA and YSLEER. With 2 bases clipped from V and 4 bases from J, the junction kept 4 bases outside the gene matches. The CDR3 DNA is TGCGCCAGCAGCCAACTGACAGGGGAGAATCAGCCCCAGCATTTT. Translation: CASSQLTGENQPQHF.

The chain recombines TRBV15 with TRBJ1-5, with no clear D. Germline V gives CDR1 LNHNV, CDR2 YYDKDF (reference sequence). CDR3 length equals 17 residues. Trimming took off 0 bases at V and 0 bases at J, with 12 bases between the two ends. The chain's CDR3 is CATSREGPHYSNQPQHF. The CDR3 DNA sequence: TGTGCCACCAGCAGAGAAGGCCCCCACTATAGCAATCAGCCCCAGCATTTT.

The table lists this clonotype with a few counts. The V and J genes are TRBV6-5 and TRBJ2-7; no firm D call. The V end was cut by 2 bases, the J end by 7 bases, with 12 bases between. Per germline, CDR1 MNHEY and CDR2 SVGAGI. The CDR3 contains 13 residues. The CDR3 reads CASSYGPSGEQYF. The DNA for the CDR3 is TGTGCCAGCAGTTACGGCCCTTCGGGTGAGCAGTACTTC.

This clonotype showed up many times. The V gene is TRBV29-1, the J gene TRBJ1-2, with 9 bases matching TRBD1. CDR3 size: 14 residues. Germline CDR1 reads SQVTM; CDR2 reads ANQGSEA. J lost 1 base, V lost 6 bases, and 6 bases had no gene match. The CDR3 coding sequence is TGCAGCGTCCTACAGGGGGCCAATAACTATGGCTACACCTTC. As protein: CSVLQGANNYGYTF. Variable domain in full (rest from reference TRBV29-1 and TRBJ1-2): SAVISQKPSRDICQRGTSLTIQCQVDSQVTMMFWYRQQPGQSLTLIATANQGSEATYESGFVIDKFPISRPNLTFSTLTVSNMSPEDSSIYLCSVLQGANNYGYTFGSGTRLTVV.

The chain employs TRBV28 and TRBJ1-6, with a weak D call TRBD1 (5 bases). This CDR3 spans 17 amino acids. V was shortened by 4 bases and J by 6 bases, with 19 bases between the two germline ends. Germline values: CDR1 MDHEN, CDR2 SYDVKM. The CDR3 here is CASSSPGGGGSNSPLHF. CDR3 in DNA: TGTGCCAGCAGTTCACCGGGGGGTGGGGGGAGTAATTCACCCCTCCACTTT. The entire variable domain, with the rest obtained from reference TRBV28 and TRBJ1-6, is as follows: DVKVTQSSRYLVKRTGEKVFLECVQDMDHENMFWYRQDPGLGLRLIYFSYDVKMKEKGDIPEGYSVSREKKERFSLILESASTNQTSMYLCASSSPGGGGSNSPLHFGNGTRLTVT.

This clonotype was seen a single time. V is TRBV9 and J is TRBJ2-5; 11 bases agree with TRBD2. V trimming: 4 bases; J trimming: 4 bases; junction bases outside the gene matches: 9. The CDR3 sequence is 16 residues long. The germline gives CDR1 SGDLS, CDR2 YYNGEE. CDR3 loop: CASSPTGTSGTETQYF. DNA for the CDR3: TGTGCCAGCAGCCCTACCGGGACTAGCGGAACAGAGACCCAGTACTTC.

The rearrangement joins TRBV6-2 or TRBV6-3 to TRBJ1-1; maybe TRBD1 (5 bases). Germline-derived CDR1 and CDR2 are MNHEY and SVGEGT. V gave up 0 bases and J gave up 7 bases, with 9 bases separating them. The CDR3 runs 13 residues. The chain's CDR3 is CASSYSKTDEAFF. The CDR3 DNA is TGTGCCAGCAGTTACTCGAAGACAGATGAAGCTTTCTTT.

The genes are TRBV7-9 and TRBJ1-2; 8 bases fit TRBD1. V was clipped by 4 bases and J by 4 bases; unmatched bases: 8. The CDR3 has 15 amino acids. From germline, CDR1 is SEHNR and CDR2 FQNEAQ (reference sequence). Here the CDR3 DNA reads TGTGCCAGCAGCTACCGGGACAGGCCTCTCTATGGCTACACCTTC. It encodes CASSYRDRPLYGYTF. Variable domain in full (rest from reference TRBV7-9 and TRBJ1-2): DTGVSQNPRHKITKRGQNVTFRCDPISEHNRLYWYRQTLGQGPEFLTYFQNEAQLEKSRLLSDRFSAERPKGSFSTLEIQRTEQGDSAMYLCASSYRDRPLYGYTFGSGTRLTVV.